This entry concerns a single TCR beta chain. Only in-frame clones appear in the TCRdb table, and some are missing; sequencing was by immunoSEQ multiplex PCR. The sample carries about 84,000 clones, 85% to 95% recorded once. The data derive from a study of T cell changes during pregnancy in multiple sclerosis. The CDR3 consists of 14 residues. Looked up from germline, CDR1 is MNHEY and CDR2 is SMNVEV (reference sequence). Trimming cost V 8 bases and J 6 bases, with 17 bases left between them. This receptor was identified in a female donor in good health, enrolled as a control in a pregnancy study. Sequencing used peripheral blood, obtained in the second trimester of pregnancy. The rearrangement joins TRBV27 to TRBJ1-5; TRBD1 is a possible D gene (6 bases). CDR3 amino acids: CASLPGGGCQPQHF. CDR3 bases: TGTGCCAGCCTCCCGGGGGGGGGCTGTCAGCCCCAGCATTTT.